Listed below are T cell receptor beta chains from one sample, sequenced in a study of PD-L1 blockade in urothelial cancer. Repertoires were generated with immunoSEQ multiplex PCR, while TCRdb's copy carries only in-frame clones and drops some. Of tens of thousands of clones in the sample, about 85% are singletons; the top ten hold around 8%. Sequenced material: PBMCs, taken around atezolizumab (anti-PD-L1) treatment. These receptors originate from a man aged 60-69 years with urothelial cancer. Each CDR3 is given with its conserved first and last residue. A D gene is named only where the DNA matches it firmly. Clone sizes are given selectively: once, few, many, or a class where the clone is expanded.

clone size: -; D gene: TRBD1; V gene: TRBV14; J gene: TRBJ2-7; CDR3 DNA: TGTGCCAGCAGCCCAGGGGGCTACCACGAGCAGTACTTC; CDR3 protein: CASSPGGYHEQYF
clone size: -; D gene: -; V gene: TRBV2; J gene: TRBJ2-3; CDR3 DNA: TGTGCCAGCAGGCGGGACGGAAACACAGATACGCAGTATTTT; CDR3 protein: CASRRDGNTDTQYF
clone size: -; D gene: -; V gene: TRBV14; J gene: TRBJ1-4; CDR3 DNA: TGTGCCAGCAGCCACCCGGAGTCGCCGAATGAAAAACTGTTTTTT; CDR3 protein: CASSHPESPNEKLFF
clone size: -; D gene: -; V gene: TRBV6-1; J gene: TRBJ2-4; CDR3 DNA: TGTGCCAGCAGTAACCTCAGGGGCGAGGAAAACATTCAGTACTTC; CDR3 protein: CASSNLRGEENIQYF
clone size: -; D gene: -; V gene: TRBV19; J gene: TRBJ1-1; CDR3 DNA: TGTGCCAGTAGTATGAAACTCCCCCGAAACACTGAAGCTTTCTTT; CDR3 protein: CASSMKLPRNTEAFF
clone size: -; D gene: -; V gene: TRBV7-2; J gene: TRBJ2-1; CDR3 DNA: TGTGCCAGCAGCTTTATCGATGAGCAGTTCTTC; CDR3 protein: CASSFIDEQFF
clone size: -; D gene: -; V gene: TRBV11-3; J gene: TRBJ2-7; CDR3 DNA: TGTGCCAGCAGCTTAGTTTCCTACTCCTACGAGCAGTACTTC; CDR3 protein: CASSLVSYSYEQYF
clone size: -; D gene: TRBD2; V gene: TRBV4-2; J gene: TRBJ2-7; CDR3 DNA: TGTGCCAGCAGCCGACAGGGACTAGCGGGGGGCGCATCCTACGAGCAGTACTTC; CDR3 protein: CASSRQGLAGGASYEQYF
clone size: -; D gene: -; V gene: TRBV5-4; J gene: TRBJ1-1; CDR3 DNA: TGTGCCAGCAGCTTAGACAGGAACACTGAAGCTTTCTTT; CDR3 protein: CASSLDRNTEAFF
clone size: -; D gene: TRBD1; V gene: TRBV6-1; J gene: TRBJ2-5; CDR3 DNA: TGTGCCAGCAGTATTACAGGGGGCATGGGGGAGACCCAGTACTTC; CDR3 protein: CASSITGGMGETQYF
clone size: -; D gene: TRBD2; V gene: TRBV4-2; J gene: TRBJ2-1; CDR3 DNA: TGTGCCAGCAGCCCCGGACTAGCGGGGGGGCTATACAATGAGCAGTTCTTC; CDR3 protein: CASSPGLAGGLYNEQFF
clone size: -; D gene: TRBD1; V gene: TRBV7-8; J gene: TRBJ1-3; CDR3 DNA: TGTGCCAGCAGCCCCTCAATCGGGACAGGTGGAGGAAACACCATATATTTT; CDR3 protein: CASSPSIGTGGGNTIYF
clone size: -; D gene: -; V gene: TRBV29-1; J gene: TRBJ2-7; CDR3 DNA: TGCAGCGTTTTAGAGGACAGCCTCTACGAGCAGTACTTC; CDR3 protein: CSVLEDSLYEQYF
clone size: -; D gene: -; V gene: TRBV5-5; J gene: TRBJ1-1; CDR3 DNA: TGTGCCAGCAGCTATTACTCAGGGTTGTCTGGCACTGAAGCTTTCTTT; CDR3 protein: CASSYYSGLSGTEAFF
clone size: -; D gene: -; V gene: TRBV5-1; J gene: TRBJ1-2; CDR3 DNA: TGCGCCAGCAGCTCCCCCGGGACATCCTATGGCTACACCTTC; CDR3 protein: CASSSPGTSYGYTF
clone size: few; D gene: -; V gene: TRBV6-1; J gene: TRBJ2-5; CDR3 DNA: TGTGCCAGCAGTGAATATTCGGGTGGAGAGACCCAGTACTTC; CDR3 protein: CASSEYSGGETQYF
clone size: -; D gene: TRBD1; V gene: TRBV28; J gene: TRBJ1-2; CDR3 DNA: TGTGCCAGCAGTACAGGGGGCGATAACTATGGCTACACCTTC; CDR3 protein: CASSTGGDNYGYTF
clone size: -; D gene: -; V gene: TRBV7-6; J gene: TRBJ1-4; CDR3 DNA: TGTGCCAGCAGCCCCAGACCGGGAACTAATGAAAAACTGTTTTTT; CDR3 protein: CASSPRPGTNEKLFF
clone size: -; D gene: TRBD2; V gene: TRBV4-3; J gene: TRBJ2-1; CDR3 DNA: TGCGCCAGCAGCCAAGATGTTCGGGGGGGCCGCTACAATGAGCAGTTCTTC; CDR3 protein: CASSQDVRGGRYNEQFF
clone size: -; D gene: TRBD1; V gene: TRBV5-8; J gene: TRBJ2-4; CDR3 DNA: TGTGCCAGCAGCTTACCGCATGGACAGGGGATAGCCAAAAACATTCAGTACTTC; CDR3 protein: CASSLPHGQGIAKNIQYF
clone size: -; D gene: TRBD2; V gene: TRBV4-2; J gene: TRBJ2-4; CDR3 DNA: TGTGCCAGCAGCCAAGGGACTAGCGGGGGGCAGGCCAAAAACATTCAGTACTTC; CDR3 protein: CASSQGTSGGQAKNIQYF
clone size: few; D gene: TRBD2; V gene: TRBV5-1; J gene: TRBJ2-5; CDR3 DNA: TGCGCCAGCAGTCTGGGACTAGCGGGGGGTAGGGCATGGGGGACCCAGTACTTC; CDR3 protein: CASSLGLAGGRAWGTQYF
clone size: -; D gene: -; V gene: TRBV6-5; J gene: TRBJ1-2; CDR3 DNA: TGTGCCAGCAGTCCCCAATTTCAGGCGGGCTACACCTTC; CDR3 protein: CASSPQFQAGYTF
clone size: -; D gene: -; V gene: TRBV19; J gene: TRBJ1-6; CDR3 DNA: TGTGCCAGTAGTATACCCAGGAGGGGTCCTTCACCCCTCCACTTT; CDR3 protein: CASSIPRRGPSPLHF
clone size: once; D gene: -; V gene: TRBV15; J gene: TRBJ2-7; CDR3 DNA: TGTGCCACCAGTGGAGGGGCAGAGAGCTCCTACGAGCAGTACTTC; CDR3 protein: CATSGGAESSYEQYF
clone size: -; D gene: -; V gene: TRBV9; J gene: TRBJ1-2; CDR3 DNA: TGTGCCAGCAGCGTAGCTCCACGACAAGCCCTCTACACCTTC; CDR3 protein: CASSVAPRQALYTF
clone size: -; D gene: -; V gene: TRBV6-1; J gene: TRBJ2-1; CDR3 DNA: TGTGCCAGCAGTCATCCCGGGAGAGAGCAGTTCTTC; CDR3 protein: CASSHPGREQFF
clone size: -; D gene: TRBD2; V gene: TRBV4-1; J gene: TRBJ2-3; CDR3 DNA: TGCGCCAGCGCGCCGGGGGCGGGGGGAGATACGCAGTATTTT; CDR3 protein: CASAPGAGGDTQYF
clone size: -; D gene: TRBD1; V gene: TRBV2; J gene: TRBJ1-4; CDR3 DNA: TGTGCCAGCGCTTCCACAGGGGAACTGTTTTTT; CDR3 protein: CASASTGELFF
clone size: -; D gene: -; V gene: TRBV15; J gene: TRBJ1-2; CDR3 DNA: TGTGCCACCAGCAGGGACCAGGGATATAACTATGGCTACACCTTC; CDR3 protein: CATSRDQGYNYGYTF
clone size: -; D gene: TRBD1; V gene: TRBV14; J gene: TRBJ2-3; CDR3 DNA: TGTGCCAGCAGCCCGCCACCGGGACAGGGGATAACAGATACGCAGTATTTT; CDR3 protein: CASSPPPGQGITDTQYF
clone size: few; D gene: TRBD2; V gene: TRBV9; J gene: TRBJ2-1; CDR3 DNA: TGTGCCAGCAGCGTAGGAACGGGGCTAGCGGGGGAGAACTACAATGAGCAGTTCTTC; CDR3 protein: CASSVGTGLAGENYNEQFF
clone size: -; D gene: TRBD1; V gene: TRBV4-1; J gene: TRBJ2-5; CDR3 DNA: TGCGCCAGCAGCCAAGGGACAGGGGGGGAGACCCAGTACTTC; CDR3 protein: CASSQGTGGETQYF
clone size: few; D gene: -; V gene: TRBV7-9; J gene: TRBJ2-3; CDR3 DNA: TGTGCCAGCAGTTCCACGGGGACAGATACGCAGTATTTT; CDR3 protein: CASSSTGTDTQYF
clone size: -; D gene: TRBD2; V gene: TRBV7-9; J gene: TRBJ2-4; CDR3 DNA: TGTGCCAGCAGCTTAGTGACTAGCGGGACCAAAAACATTCAGTACTTC; CDR3 protein: CASSLVTSGTKNIQYF
clone size: -; D gene: TRBD1; V gene: TRBV6-1; J gene: TRBJ1-5; CDR3 DNA: TGTGCCAGCAGTGTTAGCAGGGGGCTAGGACAGCCCCAGCATTTT; CDR3 protein: CASSVSRGLGQPQHF
clone size: -; D gene: -; V gene: TRBV5-6; J gene: TRBJ1-5; CDR3 DNA: TGTGCCAGCAGCTTGGTTGGTACAAATCAGCCCCAGCATTTT; CDR3 protein: CASSLVGTNQPQHF
clone size: -; D gene: -; V gene: TRBV2; J gene: TRBJ1-3; CDR3 DNA: TGTGCCAGCAGCGGTCTTTTGGGCACCTCTGGAAACACCATATATTTT; CDR3 protein: CASSGLLGTSGNTIYF
clone size: once; D gene: TRBD1; V gene: TRBV18; J gene: TRBJ2-7; CDR3 DNA: TGTGCCAGCTCACCTGACGGACAGGGGATCGAGCAGTACTTC; CDR3 protein: CASSPDGQGIEQYF
clone size: -; D gene: -; V gene: TRBV28; J gene: TRBJ1-3; CDR3 DNA: TGTGCCAGCAGTAGGAGCTCTGGAAACACCATATATTTT; CDR3 protein: CASSRSSGNTIYF
clone size: -; D gene: -; V gene: TRBV7-9; J gene: TRBJ1-6; CDR3 DNA: TGTGCCAGCAGCCAAAGCCTAGGCGATTCACCCCTCCACTTT; CDR3 protein: CASSQSLGDSPLHF
clone size: few; D gene: TRBD2; V gene: TRBV30; J gene: TRBJ2-3; CDR3 DNA: TGTGCCTGGATGGGTAGCGGGGGGTACACAGATACGCAGTATTTT; CDR3 protein: CAWMGSGGYTDTQYF
clone size: -; D gene: -; V gene: TRBV4-1; J gene: TRBJ1-1; CDR3 DNA: TGCGCCAGCAGCCAAAGGCAGGGCAGCACTGAAGCTTTCTTT; CDR3 protein: CASSQRQGSTEAFF
clone size: -; D gene: -; V gene: TRBV14; J gene: TRBJ2-3; CDR3 DNA: TGTGCCAGCAGCTCAGGGGACACCACAGATACGCAGTATTTT; CDR3 protein: CASSSGDTTDTQYF
clone size: -; D gene: TRBD1; V gene: TRBV7-2; J gene: TRBJ2-1; CDR3 DNA: TGTGCCAGCAGCTTAGGGACAGGGGTTTACAATGAGCAGTTCTTC; CDR3 protein: CASSLGTGVYNEQFF
clone size: -; D gene: -; V gene: TRBV5-5; J gene: TRBJ1-1; CDR3 DNA: TGTGCCAGCAGCTTGACAGGACCCACTGAAGCTTTCTTT; CDR3 protein: CASSLTGPTEAFF
clone size: -; D gene: TRBD1; V gene: TRBV14; J gene: TRBJ2-2; CDR3 DNA: TGTGCCAGCAGCCGACAGGGGGCGAGGGACGCCGGGGAGCTGTTTTTT; CDR3 protein: CASSRQGARDAGELFF
clone size: -; D gene: TRBD2; V gene: TRBV4-2; J gene: TRBJ2-3; CDR3 DNA: TGTGCCAGCAGCCAAGAGCTGGCGCGGGGGGGAGGCACAGATACGCAGTATTTT; CDR3 protein: CASSQELARGGGTDTQYF
clone size: -; D gene: TRBD2; V gene: TRBV7-2; J gene: TRBJ2-4; CDR3 DNA: TGTGCCAGCAGCCAAACTAGCGGGGCTAAAAACATTCAGTACTTC; CDR3 protein: CASSQTSGAKNIQYF
clone size: -; D gene: TRBD2; V gene: TRBV2; J gene: TRBJ2-1; CDR3 DNA: TGTGCCAGCAGTTACGTGGGACTAGCGAATGAGCAGTTCTTC; CDR3 protein: CASSYVGLANEQFF
clone size: -; D gene: TRBD1; V gene: TRBV29-1; J gene: TRBJ2-3; CDR3 DNA: TGCAGCGTCTACGGACAGGGAACGCAGTATTTT; CDR3 protein: CSVYGQGTQYF
clone size: few; D gene: -; V gene: TRBV7-2; J gene: TRBJ2-7; CDR3 DNA: TGTGCCAGCAGCTCGCTGGGAGGGGGGGCTCTCTACGAGCAGTACTTC; CDR3 protein: CASSSLGGGALYEQYF
clone size: -; D gene: -; V gene: TRBV29-1; J gene: TRBJ2-1; CDR3 DNA: TGCACCGCAGGTGGGGGGGGGCTGATCAATGAGCAGTTCTTC; CDR3 protein: CTAGGGGLINEQFF